The 17 T cell receptor beta chains given below trace back to one sample, sequenced in a study of human T cells and chemical hapten exposure. A single record per CDR3 protein comes from TCRdb applying MiXCR to the RACE reads. The data show more than 75,000 distinct CDR3 sequences, around 9.6% seen once. As to time point: patch test 2, 6 weeks after DPC sensitization. Treatment defined: therapeutic diphenylcyclopropenone sensitization with weekly scalp DPC. The material was whole blood, obtained in connection with sensitization to the hapten diphenylcyclopropenone (DPC). The receptors originated from a woman aged 30 to 39 with alopecia areata. Some clones in this sample may be carry-over from other donors' samples.

Ten or more counts support this clonotype. This chain links TRBV7-2 with TRBJ2-5, with a tentative D call TRBD1 (6 bases). The CDR3 is 15 residues long. V was clipped by 5 bases and J by 7 bases, with 20 bases between them. Germline CDR1 SGHTA, CDR2 FQGNSA. The CDR3 is CASSPPAGRGVTQYF. The DNA of the CDR3 is TGTGCCAGCAGCCCACCCGCGGGCAGGGGTGTGACCCAGTACTTC.

This clonotype occurred a few times. The genes are TRBV20-1 and TRBJ1-1; D is unresolved. CDR1 and CDR2 (germline): DFQATT, SNEGSKA (reference sequence). V was clipped by 8 bases and J by 1 base, with 11 bases between them. This CDR3 contains 12 residues. The DNA of the CDR3 is TGCAGTCCAGTACTGACGAACACTGAAGCTTTCTTT. This translates into CSPVLTNTEAFF.

The chain links TRBV7-3 to TRBJ2-1; possibly TRBD1 or TRBD2 for D (5 bases each). The V gene lost 6 bases and the J gene lost 9 bases, with 24 bases spanning the gap. The CDR3 is 16 amino acids. CDR1 and CDR2 (germline): SGHTA, FQGTGA. CDR3 nucleotide sequence: TGTGCCAGCAGTTTGACGTCAGGGACCTCTGGGAGTGAGCAGTTCTTC. It yields the protein CASSLTSGTSGSEQFF. The whole variable domain, remainder taken from reference TRBV7-3 and TRBJ2-1, is GAGVSQTPSNKVTEKGKYVELRCDPISGHTALYWYRQSLGQGPEFLIYFQGTGAADDSGLPNDRFFAVRPEGSVSTLKIQRTERGDSAVYLCASSLTSGTSGSEQFFGPGTRLTVL.

In its sample, this clonotype was seen many times. The rearrangement links TRBV4-2 to TRBJ1-3; 9 nucleotides align to TRBD1. The CDR3 has 15 residues. The trim removed 0 bases at V and 4 bases at J, leaving 1 base unmatched. Germline V gene sequence: CDR1 LGHNA, CDR2 YNFKEQ. The CDR3 region is CASSQDGTGGNTIYF. The CDR3 DNA reads as TGTGCCAGCAGCCAAGACGGGACAGGGGGAAACACCATATATTTT.

The chain joins TRBV28 to TRBJ2-7; D ambiguous. Looked up from germline, CDR1 is MDHEN and CDR2 is SYDVKM. This CDR3 is built from 13 residues. Trimming stripped 6 bases from V and 3 bases from J, with 12 bases between. The CDR3 loop is CASSLRTIYEQYF. The CDR3 region has the DNA TGTGCCAGCAGCCTAAGGACGATCTACGAGCAGTACTTC.

The CDR3 DNA is TGTGCCAGCAGGCCATGGGCAGGGGACACAGATACGCAGTATTTT. Translating it yields CASRPWAGDTDTQYF. This sequence joins TRBV12-3 or TRBV12-4 and TRBJ2-3; D is perhaps TRBD1 (6 bases). With 6 bases removed from V and 2 bases from J, the gap between germline ends came to 15 bases. The CDR3 contains 15 residues.

In DNA form, the CDR3 reads TGCAGCGTTGTCGAGCGGGCAGATACGCAGTATTTT. Its translation: CSVVERADTQYF. This chain joins TRBV29-1 and TRBJ2-3; maybe TRBD2 (6 bases). Germline CDR1 and CDR2: SQVTM and ANQGSEA. The CDR3 totals 12 residues. Trimming shortened V by 4 bases and J by 4 bases, and 9 bases separated the two germline ends.

This clonotype showed up just a few times. V usage is TRBV5-4 and J usage is TRBJ2-5; D remains unclear. The CDR3 consists of 13 residues. V lost 4 bases to trimming and J lost 1 base, with 8 bases between them. CDR1 and CDR2 from the germline V gene are SGHNT and YYREEE (reference sequence). For the CDR3, the DNA is TGTGCCAGCAGCCTATGGACCCAAGAGACCCAGTACTTC. It translates to CASSLWTQETQYF. The variable domain in full, with the rest retrieved from reference TRBV5-4 and TRBJ2-5, is ETGVTQSPTHLIKTRGQQVTLRCSSQSGHNTVSWYQQALGQGPQFIFQYYREEENGRGNFPPRFSGLQFPNYSSELNVNALELDDSALYLCASSLWTQETQYFGPGTRLLVL.

The rearrangement uses TRBV7-9 and TRBJ2-1, with 12 bases aligning to TRBD2. After removal of 4 bases from V and 0 bases from J, the junction contained 10 bases not matched to a gene. The germline gives CDR1 SEHNR, CDR2 FQNEAQ (reference sequence). The CDR3 runs 19 residues. The CDR3 region is CASSSGQLAGGRSYNEQFF. The DNA for the CDR3 is TGTGCCAGCAGCTCAGGTCAACTAGCGGGGGGCCGCTCCTACAATGAGCAGTTCTTC.

This clonotype was picked up a small number of times. This sequence joins TRBV10-3 and TRBJ2-7; D perhaps matches TRBD1 (6 bases). This CDR3 has 14 amino acids. Germline V gene data show CDR1 as ENHRY and CDR2 as SYGVKD. V lost 4 bases to trimming and J lost 0 bases, with 10 bases between them. The CDR3 protein is CAISVGQLSYEQYF. CDR3 sequence (DNA): TGTGCCATCAGTGTTGGACAGCTCTCCTACGAGCAGTACTTC.

This clonotype was observed at least ten times. The chain is built from TRBV7-2 and TRBJ2-7; a weak D match, TRBD1 (6 bases). This CDR3 has 14 amino acids. Germline CDR1 is SGHTA and CDR2 is FQGNSA. Trimming removed 2 bases from V and 7 bases from J, with 15 bases in between. CDR3 DNA: TGTGCCAGCAGCTTATGGGCAGGGGATAGAGAGCAGTACTTC. Translated: CASSLWAGDREQYF.

This clonotype was counted ten times or more. The chain combines TRBV27 with TRBJ2-1; 10 bases are shared with TRBD2. Germline V gene lookup returns CDR1 MNHEY and CDR2 SMNVEV (reference sequence). The CDR3 is 16 residues long. Germline trimming cut 3 bases from V and 3 bases from J; bases unmatched to any gene: 5. This chain's CDR3 is CASSFSGLADYNEQFF. The CDR3 DNA reads TGTGCCAGCAGTTTCTCTGGACTAGCGGACTACAATGAGCAGTTCTTC.

V is TRBV7-2 and J is TRBJ2-1; 11 bases line up with TRBD2. The CDR3 is 15 residues long. CDR1 and CDR2 (germline): SGHTA, FQGNSA. V trimming: 5 bases; J trimming: 5 bases; junction bases outside the gene matches: 5. The CDR3 DNA reads as TGTGCCAGCAGCCTTACTAGCGGGAGCCACAATGAGCAGTTCTTC. Protein: CASSLTSGSHNEQFF.

This clonotype was observed a handful of times. This chain joins TRBV11-2 and TRBJ2-2; either TRBD1 or TRBD2 may fit D (6 bases each). Trimming pared 5 bases from V and 1 base from J, leaving 14 bases between. This CDR3 is built from 16 residues. CDR1 and CDR2 (germline): SGHAT, FQNNGV. CDR3 nucleotides: TGTGCCAGCAGCAGCCCCCGGGGGCTGAACACCGGGGAGCTGTTTTTT. It translates to CASSSPRGLNTGELFF.

This clonotype has a handful of counts. CDR3 nucleotide sequence: TGTGCCAGCAGCTTACAGGGGGGCGCAGATACGCAGTATTTT. Its protein product is CASSLQGGADTQYF. The chain recombines TRBV7-2 with TRBJ2-3; D possibly corresponds to TRBD1 (7 bases). Per the germline V gene, CDR1 is SGHTA and CDR2 is FQGNSA. The CDR3 consists of 14 residues. The V and J ends lost 2 bases and 4 bases respectively, with 10 bases between them.

This rearrangement joins TRBV7-6 to TRBJ2-5; D may correspond to TRBD1 or TRBD2 (5 bases each). The CDR3 covers 14 residues. The V end lost 1 base, the J end lost 4 bases, and 10 bases lay between the germline ends. Germline-derived CDR1 and CDR2 are SGHVS and FNYEAQ. DNA for the CDR3: TGTGCCAGCAGCTTAGGTGTGGGACCAGAGACCCAGTACTTC. It specifies CASSLGVGPETQYF.

This clonotype was observed at least ten times. J is TRBJ1-2 and V is TRBV2, with D possibly being TRBD1 (6 bases). The CDR3 spans 15 residues. V was shortened by 6 bases and J by 8 bases, with 22 bases between the two germline ends. Germline assignment: CDR1 SNHLY and CDR2 FYNNEI. The CDR3 nucleotides are TGTGCCAGCAGCCCACAGGGATTGAGGCTCGGAGGCTACACCTTC. It specifies CASSPQGLRLGGYTF.